This T cell receptor beta chain was sequenced for a study of blood T cell repertoires in COVID-19. On the study more broadly: Samples representing acute and convalescent COVID-19 were sourced from the United States, Italy and Spain. T cells, B-cell-depleted T cells, or PBMCs provided the cDNA or gDNA that served as material.

The CDR3 is 16 amino acids. V gave up 6 bases and J gave up 0 bases; unmatched junction bases: 7. Germline-derived CDR1 and CDR2 are MDHEN and SYDVKM. Authors' data handling: For nucleated cells, counts were estimated from reference gene primer amplification. Some clones are missing from TCRdb's copy, which holds only in-frame ones; the method was immunoSEQ multiplex PCR. V and J calls and clone size come straight from that table; D and trimming were deduced from the DNA. The profile shows 65,000 to 75,000 clones, approximately 80% of them singletons. Specimen: peripheral blood. This rearrangement joins TRBV28 to TRBJ2-1; 8 bases are shared with TRBD2. This clonotype was sampled from a man older than 75 with acute or convalescent COVID-19. As DNA, the CDR3 is TGTGCCAGCAGGGGGCCGGGACTAGGCTCCTACAATGAGCAGTTCTTC. Translating it yields CASRGPGLGSYNEQFF.